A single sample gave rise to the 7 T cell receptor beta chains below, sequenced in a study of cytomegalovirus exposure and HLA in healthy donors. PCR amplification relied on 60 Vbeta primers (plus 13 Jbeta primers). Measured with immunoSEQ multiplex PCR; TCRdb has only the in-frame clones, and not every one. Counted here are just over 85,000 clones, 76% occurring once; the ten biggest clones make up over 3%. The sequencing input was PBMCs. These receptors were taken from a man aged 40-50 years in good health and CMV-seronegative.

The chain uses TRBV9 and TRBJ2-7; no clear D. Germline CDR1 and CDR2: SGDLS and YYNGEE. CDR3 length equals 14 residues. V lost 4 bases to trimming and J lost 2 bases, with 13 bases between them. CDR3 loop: CASSPRTDTYEQYF. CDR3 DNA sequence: TGTGCCAGCAGCCCCCGAACTGATACCTACGAGCAGTACTTC.

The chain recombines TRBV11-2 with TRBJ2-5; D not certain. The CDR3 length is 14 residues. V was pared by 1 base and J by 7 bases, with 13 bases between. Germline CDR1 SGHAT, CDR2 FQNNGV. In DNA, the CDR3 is TGTGCCAGCAGCTTAGTGATCCAACCGGGGACCCAGTACTTC. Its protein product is CASSLVIQPGTQYF.

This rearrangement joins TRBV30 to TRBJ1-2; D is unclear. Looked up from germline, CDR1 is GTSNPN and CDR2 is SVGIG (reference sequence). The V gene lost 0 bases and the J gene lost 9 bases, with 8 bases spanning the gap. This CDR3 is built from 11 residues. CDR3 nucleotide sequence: TGTGCCTGGAGTGTACGAGACAGCTACACCTTC. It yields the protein CAWSVRDSYTF.

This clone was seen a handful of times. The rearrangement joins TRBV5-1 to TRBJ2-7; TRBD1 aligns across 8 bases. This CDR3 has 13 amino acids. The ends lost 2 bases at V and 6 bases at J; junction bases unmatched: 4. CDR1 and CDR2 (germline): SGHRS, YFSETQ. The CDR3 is CASSLGQGGEQYF. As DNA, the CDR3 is TGCGCCAGCAGCTTAGGACAGGGTGGCGAGCAGTACTTC.

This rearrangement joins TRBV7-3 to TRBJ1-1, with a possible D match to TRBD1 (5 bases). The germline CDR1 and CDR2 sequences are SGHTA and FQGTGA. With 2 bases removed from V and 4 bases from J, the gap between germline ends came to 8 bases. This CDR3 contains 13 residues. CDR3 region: CASSLQGFTEAFF. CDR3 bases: TGTGCCAGCAGCTTACAGGGTTTCACTGAAGCTTTCTTT. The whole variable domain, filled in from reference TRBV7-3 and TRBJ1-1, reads GAGVSQTPSNKVTEKGKYVELRCDPISGHTALYWYRQSLGQGPEFLIYFQGTGAADDSGLPNDRFFAVRPEGSVSTLKIQRTERGDSAVYLCASSLQGFTEAFFGQGTRLTVV.

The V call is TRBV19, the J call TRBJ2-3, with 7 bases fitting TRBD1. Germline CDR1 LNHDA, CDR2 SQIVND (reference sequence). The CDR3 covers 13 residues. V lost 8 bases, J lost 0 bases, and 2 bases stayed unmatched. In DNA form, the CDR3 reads TGTGCCAGTGCAGGGGGAAGCACAGATACGCAGTATTTT. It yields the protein CASAGGSTDTQYF. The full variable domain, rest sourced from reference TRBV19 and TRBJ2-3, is DGGITQSPKYLFRKEGQNVTLSCEQNLNHDAMYWYRQDPGQGLRLIYYSQIVNDFQKGDIAEGYSVSREKKESFPLTVTSAQKNPTAFYLCASAGGSTDTQYFGPGTRLTVL.

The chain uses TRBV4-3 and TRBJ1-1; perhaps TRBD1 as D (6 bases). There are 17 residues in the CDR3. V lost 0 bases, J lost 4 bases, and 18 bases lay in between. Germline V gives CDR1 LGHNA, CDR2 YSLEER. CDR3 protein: CASSQDTTGRGSTEAFF. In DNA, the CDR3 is TGCGCCAGCAGCCAAGACACAACAGGGAGAGGGAGCACTGAAGCTTTCTTT.